The 28 T cell receptor beta chains below all came from one sample that was sequenced in a study of blood T cell repertoires in COVID-19. Sequencing used immunoSEQ multiplex PCR; TCRdb keeps in-frame clones, though not all of them. In the table there are approximately 240,000 clones, approximately 84% of which are singletons. Material: peripheral blood. The receptor set was obtained from a woman aged 55-69 years with acute or convalescent COVID-19.

V gene TRBV28 combines with J gene TRBJ2-7; 7 bases are a match to TRBD2. The CDR3 sequence is 14 residues long. The junction had 7 bases not matched to a gene; V was cut back by 6 bases and J by 2 bases. Germline V CDR1 and CDR2: MDHEN, SYDVKM. The CDR3 DNA sequence: TGTGCCAGCAGGAGAGCGGGGAAGACCTACGAGCAGTACTTC. This gives the protein CASRRAGKTYEQYF.

The chain is built from TRBV27 and TRBJ1-5; 7 bases fit TRBD1. Germline CDR1 is MNHEY and CDR2 is SMNVEV (reference sequence). Unmatched junction bases numbered 6, after V lost 4 bases and J lost 6 bases. The CDR3 has 14 residues. CDR3 loop: CASSSRQGSQPQHF. The CDR3 coding sequence is TGTGCCAGCAGTTCACGACAGGGTAGTCAGCCCCAGCATTTT.

The chain uses TRBV7-9 and TRBJ2-3, with 14 bases fitting TRBD2. The germline V gene encodes CDR1 SEHNR and CDR2 FQNEAQ (reference sequence). V was pared by 6 bases and J by 10 bases, with 3 bases of the junction left unmatched. The CDR3 contains 13 residues. The CDR3 region has the DNA TGTGCCAGCAGTTCGGGACTAGCGGGGGCGCAGTATTTT. Its protein is CASSSGLAGAQYF.

V is TRBV19 and J is TRBJ1-6; 9 nucleotides agree with TRBD1. CDR1 is LNHDA and CDR2 is SQIVND in the germline V gene (reference sequence). With 4 bases clipped from V and 9 bases from J, the junction kept 4 bases outside the gene matches. The CDR3 loop spans 14 amino acids. The CDR3 nucleotides are TGTGCCAGTAGTAGGGACAGGGAAGGTTCACCCCTCCACTTT. This codes for CASSRDREGSPLHF.

The chain has TRBV6-5 and TRBJ2-3, with D possibly TRBD2 on 6 matching bases. Germline V gene lookup returns CDR1 MNHEY and CDR2 SVGAGI. CDR3 length: 14 amino acids. V lost 5 bases to trimming and J lost 1 base, with 10 bases between them. CDR3 loop: CASSKGLRTDTQYF. CDR3 bases: TGTGCCAGCAGTAAGGGACTGCGCACAGATACGCAGTATTTT.

The chain is built from TRBV7-2 and TRBJ2-1; TRBD2 matches 9 bases. J lost 4 bases, V lost 3 bases, and 4 bases had no gene match. Germline V CDR1 and CDR2: SGHTA, FQGNSA. The CDR3 loop spans 15 amino acids. This CDR3 reads CASSLIAGAYNEQFF. CDR3 DNA: TGTGCCAGCAGCTTGATAGCGGGGGCGTACAATGAGCAGTTCTTC.

V gene TRBV5-1 combines with J gene TRBJ2-2; 8 bases are shared with TRBD1. CDR3 size: 15 residues. The V and J ends lost 4 bases and 6 bases, in that order; junction bases with no gene match: 8. Germline CDR1 SGHRS, CDR2 YFSETQ. The CDR3 DNA reads TGCGCCAGCAGCCCCGGACAGGGTACGGCCGGGGAGCTGTTTTTT. It yields the protein CASSPGQGTAGELFF.

The CDR3 DNA is TGTGCCATCAGCCGACAGGGACTCTCTGGAAACACCATATATTTT. Its protein product is CAISRQGLSGNTIYF. J is TRBJ1-3 and V is TRBV10-3; 7 positions match TRBD1. V lost 6 bases to trimming and J lost 0 bases; unmatched junction nucleotides: 5. There are 15 residues in the CDR3. The germline V gene has CDR1 ENHRY and CDR2 SYGVKD.

V and J are TRBV3-1 (or the pseudogene TRBV3-2) and TRBJ1-2; D may be TRBD1 (6 bases). Trimming pared 0 bases from V and 8 bases from J, leaving 13 bases between. The CDR3 has 14 residues. Germline assignment: CDR1 LGHDT and CDR2 YNNKEL (reference sequence). Here the CDR3 reads CASSQDKGGQGYTF. CDR3 nucleotides: TGTGCCAGCAGCCAAGATAAGGGGGGGCAAGGCTACACCTTC.

CDR3 sequence: CSVDRGGYQTQYF. CDR3 nucleotide sequence: TGCAGCGTTGACCGGGGGGGCTACCAGACCCAGTACTTC. The chain is built from TRBV29-1 and TRBJ2-5, with 8 bases that match TRBD2. This CDR3 has 13 residues. Trimming cost V 3 bases and J 6 bases; bases outside gene matches: 6. Per germline, CDR1 SQVTM and CDR2 ANQGSEA.

The rearrangement uses TRBV7-3 and TRBJ2-2, with 7 positions matching TRBD2. With V trimmed by 5 bases and J by 0 bases, 6 bases remained unmatched. CDR3 length: 16 residues. The germline CDR1 and CDR2 sequences are SGHTA and FQGTGA. In nucleotides, the CDR3 is TGTGCCAGCAGCGTGAACGGACTAGCGAACACCGGGGAGCTGTTTTTT. Protein sequence: CASSVNGLANTGELFF.

The chain combines TRBV5-1 with TRBJ1-6; maybe TRBD1 (5 bases). V was clipped by 0 bases and J by 0 bases, with 10 bases between them. There are 17 residues in the CDR3. The germline gives CDR1 SGHRS, CDR2 YFSETQ. The CDR3 is CASSLAGGGSYNSPLHF. The CDR3 DNA reads as TGCGCCAGCAGCTTGGCCGGGGGAGGCTCCTATAATTCACCCCTCCACTTT.

The chain links TRBV29-1 to TRBJ1-1, with D uncertain. Germline loops: CDR1 SQVTM, CDR2 ANQGSEA. The V end lost 6 bases, the J end lost 0 bases, and 14 bases lay between the germline ends. The length of the CDR3 is 14 residues. The CDR3 DNA reads TGCAGCGTCGCCGGCGGGAGGTTGAACACTGAAGCTTTCTTT. Its translation: CSVAGGRLNTEAFF.

The J gene is TRBJ1-1, the V gene TRBV9; no firm D call. The ends were cut back, 0 bases at V and 4 bases at J, with 10 bases in the middle. Germline loops: CDR1 SGDLS, CDR2 YYNGEE. There are 14 residues in the CDR3. The CDR3 sequence: CASSVGAGSTEAFF. CDR3 coding DNA: TGTGCCAGCAGCGTAGGGGCAGGTTCCACTGAAGCTTTCTTT.

V and J are TRBV11-3 and TRBJ1-5, with 7 bases that match TRBD1. There are 16 residues in the CDR3. The germline V gene has CDR1 SGHNT and CDR2 YENEEA. Losses at the gene ends were 3 bases for V and 5 bases for J; bases not matched to a gene: 10. The CDR3 sequence: CASSFHDREGDQPQHF. In DNA form, the CDR3 reads TGTGCCAGCAGCTTCCATGACAGGGAAGGGGATCAGCCCCAGCATTTT.

This chain connects TRBV7-9 to TRBJ2-3; possibly TRBD2 for D (6 bases). The CDR3 is 17 residues long. Trimming cost V 1 base and J 3 bases, with 17 bases left between them. Germline V gene sequence: CDR1 SEHNR, CDR2 FQNEAQ (reference sequence). Here the CDR3 reads CASSLELDPRGTDTQYF. The CDR3 bases are TGTGCCAGCAGCTTAGAGTTGGACCCCCGGGGGACAGATACGCAGTATTTT.

The rearrangement links TRBV7-9 to TRBJ1-3, with D unclear. V was clipped by 7 bases and J by 4 bases, with 14 bases between them. This CDR3 is built from 14 residues. CDR1 SEHNR and CDR2 FQNEAQ come from the germline V gene (reference sequence). The CDR3 is CASTPPGGGNTIYF. In DNA, the CDR3 is TGTGCCAGCACCCCGCCAGGTGGGGGAAACACCATATATTTT.

The gene calls are TRBV12-3 or TRBV12-4 and TRBJ1-1, with D hard to call. The CDR3 runs to 12 residues. V lost 8 bases to trimming and J lost 4 bases, with 11 bases between them. For the CDR3, the DNA is TGTGCCAGCCAACCCCGGGGCACTGAAGCTTTCTTT. Translating it yields CASQPRGTEAFF.

The rearrangement links TRBV18 to TRBJ1-2; 7 bases align to TRBD1. V was pared by 3 bases and J by 4 bases, with 2 bases of the junction left unmatched. The CDR3 runs to 13 residues. The germline V gene encodes CDR1 KGHSH and CDR2 LQKENI. The CDR3 DNA reads TGTGCCAGCTCACCGGGACAGATCTATGGCTACACCTTC. It codes for CASSPGQIYGYTF.

V is TRBV18 and J is TRBJ2-3; the match to TRBD2 covers 9 bases. Germline assignment: CDR1 KGHSH and CDR2 LQKENI. The CDR3 is 20 residues long. The trim removed 2 bases at V and 2 bases at J, leaving 17 bases unmatched. CDR3 in amino acids: CASSPRGAGGPATHTDTQYF. CDR3 DNA: TGTGCCAGCTCACCAAGGGGAGCGGGGGGCCCTGCCACTCACACAGATACGCAGTATTTT.

The chain uses TRBV23-1 and TRBJ1-5; D call uncertain. TRBV23-1 is an ORF, and what it does is uncertain. The V end was cut by 0 bases, the J end by 3 bases, with 12 bases between. CDR3 length: 16 amino acids. This chain's CDR3 is CASSQSLARYNQPQHF. In nucleotides, the CDR3 is TGCGCCAGCAGTCAATCGTTGGCCAGATACAATCAGCCCCAGCATTTT.

This clone was seen a few times. The chain employs TRBV5-5 and TRBJ1-2, with 8 bases that match TRBD1. Germline V CDR1 and CDR2: SGHKS, YYEKEE (reference sequence). The CDR3 is made up of 16 amino acids. With V trimmed by 4 bases and J by 7 bases, 15 bases remained unmatched. For the CDR3, the DNA is TGTGCCAGCAGCGCCCGGGACAGGATAAGGGCGAGTGGCTACACCTTC. Translation gives CASSARDRIRASGYTF.

In the case of this clone: This CDR3 is also generated by other DNA sequences in the sample. The rearrangement uses TRBV6-6 and TRBJ1-1; 7 bases are a match to TRBD1. The germline V gene encodes CDR1 MNHNY and CDR2 SVGAGI (reference sequence). The CDR3 sequence is 13 residues long. V lost 5 bases and J lost 1; bases outside the gene matches: 1. The CDR3 region has the DNA TGTGCCAGCAGTCGGACAGGGAACACTGAAGCTTTCTTT. Its translation is CASSRTGNTEAFF.

About this clone itself: Distinct nucleotide sequences in the sample also encode this CDR3. The chain recombines TRBV5-4 with TRBJ1-1; 9 bases line up with TRBD1. Losses at the gene ends were 0 bases for V and 5 bases for J; bases not matched to a gene: 2. The CDR3 is made up of 14 amino acids. Germline CDR1 and CDR2: SGHNT and YYREEE (reference sequence). The CDR3 sequence is CASSLDRGQTEAFF. As DNA, the CDR3 is TGTGCCAGCAGCTTGGACAGGGGGCAAACTGAAGCTTTCTTT.

The V gene is TRBV7-2, the J gene TRBJ2-2; no firm D call. The CDR3 totals 13 residues. Germline CDR1 and CDR2: SGHTA and FQGNSA. The germline V and J ends were trimmed by 4 bases and 7 bases, with 10 bases remaining between them. CDR3 residues: CASSSASVGELFF. The CDR3 DNA follows: TGTGCCAGCAGCTCCGCCTCGGTCGGGGAGCTGTTTTTT.

The chain carries TRBV19 and TRBJ1-5, with 7 positions matching TRBD1. Per the germline V gene, CDR1 is LNHDA and CDR2 is SQIVND (reference sequence). The CDR3 has 13 residues. The V segment lost 2 bases and the J segment 6 bases; nucleotides outside the gene matches: 1. The CDR3 DNA is TGTGCCAGTAGTATAACAGGGGTTCAGCCCCAGCATTTT. Protein: CASSITGVQPQHF.

The CDR3 region is CASSEYRGSPLHF. CDR3 nucleotides: TGTGCCAGCAGTGAATACAGGGGCTCACCCCTCCACTTT. V usage is TRBV6-1 and J usage is TRBJ1-6; TRBD1 agrees at 7 bases. CDR1 is MNHNS and CDR2 is SASEGT in the germline V gene. This CDR3 region has 13 residues. J was trimmed by 10 bases and V by 2 bases; bases with no gene match: 2.

This rearrangement joins TRBV5-6 to TRBJ2-1; TRBD1 might be the D (5 bases). The CDR3 runs to 14 residues. V was trimmed by 2 bases and J by 0 bases, leaving 6 bases between them. The germline V gene encodes CDR1 SGHDT and CDR2 YYEEEE. CDR3 sequence: CASSFQGSYNEQFF. The DNA of the CDR3 is TGTGCCAGCAGCTTCCAGGGCTCCTACAATGAGCAGTTCTTC.